Only a few counts were recorded for the clone carrying this T cell receptor (beta chain). Its target is not known. The treatment here: oral pan-JAK inhibitor, 5-10 mg twice daily. This record belongs to a study of CD8+ T cells in alopecia areata. Study overall: The percentage of affected scalp area served as the score of severity for treated patients.

Findings and limits, study-wide: Clonality exceeded that of normal scalp in lesional scalp, most notably in alopecia totalis/universalis. In scalp and blood, many expanded lesional clones persisted during tofacitinib. Normal skin's resident alphabeta T cells are also sequenced in scalp samples.

Sequencing templates came from extracted RNA that was reverse transcribed into cDNA. The method was immunoSEQ multiplex PCR; TCRdb's version includes in-frame clones alone and lacks a portion of them. The sample yields roughly 190,000 clones, 60% seen once. CDR1 SQVTM and CDR2 ANQGSEA come from the germline V gene. This CDR3 contains 13 residues. Trimming left V 1 base short and J 1 base short, with 7 bases between. The V and J genes are TRBV29-1 and TRBJ2-5; no firm D call. This clonotype was sampled from a human donor with alopecia areata. This sample comprised CD4+ T cells sorted from blood, obtained at week 4, from a patient treated with tofacitinib. Here the CDR3 DNA reads TGCAGCGTTGAAGGGGCAGCCCAAGAGACCCAGTACTTC. It codes for CSVEGAAQETQYF.